The 10 T cell receptor beta chains below all came from one sample that was sequenced in a study. TCRdb recomputed calls from the 5' RACE reads with MiXCR, one row per CDR3 protein. The sample includes 4,500 to 5,500 distinct CDR3 sequences, roughly 34% of them seen just once. Input material: memory CD4+ T cells sorted from blood. Subset given: memory CD4+ T cells, CD4+CD45RO+CD25-. All receptors come from a female donor with breast cancer.

As for this clonotype: A much larger clone lies one base from this, so it may be a read error. The V call is TRBV25-1, the J call TRBJ1-1; 8 bases agree with TRBD1. The length of the CDR3 is 12 residues. CDR1 MGHDK and CDR2 SYGVNS come from the germline V gene. Here the CDR3 DNA reads TGTTCCAGCGGACAGGGTTACACTGAAGCTTTCTTT. Protein sequence: CSSGQGYTEAFF.

This clonotype was seen more than once but under ten times. A much larger clone is a single base away; this may be a read error. This chain connects TRBV4-2 to TRBJ2-3; maybe TRBD1 (7 bases). This CDR3 region has 18 residues. With 1 base removed from V and 3 bases from J, the gap between germline ends came to 20 bases. The V gene's germline CDR1 is LGHNA and CDR2 YNFKEQ. For the CDR3, the DNA is TGTGCCAGCAGCCAAGGCCAGGGGGGACCCTACGCGACAGATACGCAGTATTTT. It is translated as CASSQGQGGPYATDTQYF.

Notes on this clonotype: A much more abundant neighbour one base away suggests this may be a read error. The rearrangement links TRBV5-1 to TRBJ2-5; the D gene is possibly TRBD1 (6 bases). Germline CDR1 SGHRS, CDR2 YFSETQ. Trimming took off 6 bases at V and 1 base at J, with 16 bases between the two ends. The CDR3 contains 15 residues. CDR3 amino acids: CASKLGGAAQETQYF. The CDR3 DNA reads TGCGCCAGCAAACTAGGGGGAGCCGCCCAAGAGACCCAGTACTTC.

On this clonotype: Since a much larger clone is just one base distant, this may be a read error. The J gene is TRBJ2-1, the V gene TRBV18, with 7 positions matching TRBD1. The ends lost 0 bases at V and 10 bases at J; junction bases unmatched: 9. The length of the CDR3 is 15 residues. Per the germline V gene, CDR1 is KGHSH and CDR2 is LQKENI. The CDR3 sequence: CASSPPYEGAREQFF. CDR3 nucleotides: TGTGCCAGCTCACCACCCTATGAGGGGGCAAGGGAGCAGTTCTTC.

This clonotype was observed a few times. This chain links TRBV5-4 with TRBJ1-1; D is unclear. The V gene's germline CDR1 is SGHNT and CDR2 YYREEE (reference sequence). The CDR3 has 14 residues. The germline V and J ends were trimmed by 2 bases and 1 base, with 9 bases remaining between them. Here the CDR3 reads CASSFGGPNTEAFF. CDR3 DNA sequence: TGTGCCAGCAGCTTCGGCGGCCCGAACACTGAAGCTTTCTTT.

This clonotype is termed medium-sized. The J gene is TRBJ2-7, the V gene TRBV6-1; 12 bases are shared with TRBD1. Germline CDR1 and CDR2: MNHNS and SASEGT. The V gene end was trimmed by 6 bases and the J gene end by 4 bases; junction bases not matched to a gene: 7. This CDR3 region has 15 residues. The CDR3 DNA sequence: TGTGCCAGCAGCAAACCGGGACAGGGGGCTTACGAGCAGTACTTC. Translating gives CASSKPGQGAYEQYF.

V usage is TRBV25-1 and J usage is TRBJ2-3; D unresolved. Trimming took off 2 bases at V and 3 bases at J, with 12 bases between the two ends. Germline-derived CDR1 and CDR2 are MGHDK and SYGVNS. This CDR3 comprises 15 residues. CDR3 DNA: TGTGCCAGCAGTGAAGACCTGCACGGGACAGATACGCAGTATTTT. This codes for CASSEDLHGTDTQYF. Drawing the rest from reference TRBV25-1 and TRBJ2-3, the complete variable domain is EADIYQTPRYLVIGTGKKITLECSQTMGHDKMYWYQQDPGMELHLIHYSYGVNSTEKGDLSSESTVSRIRTEHFPLTLESARPSHTSQYLCASSEDLHGTDTQYFGPGTRLTVL.

Note on this clonotype: The junction and the germline gene differ at one end; a read error may be behind it. The chain links TRBV7-2 to TRBJ2-7, with a possible D match to TRBD1 (5 bases). Germline V gives CDR1 SGHTA, CDR2 FQGNSA. This CDR3 is built from 13 residues. DNA for the CDR3: TGTGCCCGCAGCTCATGGGGCAGGGCAGAGCAGTACTTC. Protein: CARSSWGRAEQYF.

This clonotype is deemed medium-sized. V gene TRBV4-1 combines with J gene TRBJ2-1; 8 bases are shared with TRBD2. CDR1 MGHRA and CDR2 YSYEKL come from the germline V gene. The V segment lost 0 bases and the J segment 5 bases; nucleotides outside the gene matches: 15. The CDR3 contains 19 residues. CDR3: CASSQDSPQGSGVHNEQFF. Here the CDR3 DNA reads TGCGCCAGCAGCCAAGATAGCCCGCAAGGTAGCGGGGTTCACAATGAGCAGTTCTTC.

This clonotype was recorded at least ten times. Compared with germline, one end of the junction differs, possibly owing to a read error. The chain is built from TRBV5-1 and TRBJ1-1, with D possibly matching TRBD1 (5 bases). In germline, CDR1 is SGHRS, CDR2 YFSETQ. This CDR3 is built from 14 residues. CDR3 nucleotides: TGCGCCAGCACCCTATCGGGGTCGGACACTGGAGCTTTCTTT. Its translation is CASTLSGSDTGAFF. Full variable domain (rest looked up from reference TRBV5-1 and TRBJ1-1): KAGVTQTPRYLIKTRGQQVTLSCSPISGHRSVSWYQQTPGQGLQFLFEYFSETQRNKGNFPGRFSGRQFSNSRSEMNVSTLELGDSALYLCASTLSGSDTGAFFGQGTRLTVV.